These 2 T cell receptor beta chains share one sample of origin, sequenced in a study of shared clonotypes between healthy human individuals. Clones were sequenced by immunoSEQ multiplex PCR, and TCRdb holds only the in-frame ones, with some missing. The table includes a few million clones, 90% to 97% detected once. Sample: naive CD4+ T cells sorted from blood. Regarding subset: CD45RA+ positively selected. These receptors were taken from a man between 18 and 35 years old in good health.

The chain employs TRBV6-6 and TRBJ1-2; 7 bases line up with TRBD1. V shed 8 bases and J 5 bases; nucleotides not matched to a gene: 11. The CDR3 sequence is 14 residues long. Per germline, CDR1 MNHNY and CDR2 SVGAGI (reference sequence). CDR3 nucleotides: TGTGCCAGCGATTCCCAGGGGGGTGGGTATGGCTACACCTTC. This codes for CASDSQGGGYGYTF.

J is TRBJ1-6 and V is TRBV2; 8 bases match TRBD1. There are 14 residues in the CDR3. The ends lost 8 bases at V and 7 bases at J; junction bases unmatched: 7. Germline V gives CDR1 SNHLY, CDR2 FYNNEI. The CDR3, as DNA: TGTGCCAGCGCTCCGGGACAGGCAAATTCACCCCTCCACTTT. It is translated as CASAPGQANSPLHF.